The 5 T cell receptor beta chains below were found in one sample sequenced in a study (dated by TCRdb to between 2016 and 2019). The listed sequencing device is Illumina HiSeq 2500. TCRdb redid the processing of the public reads, applying fastp at Q25 and MiXCR, and retained in-frame beta chains. CDR3 protein duplicates are merged, each entry listing the most common genes and DNA. This sample is represented by about 970 distinct CDR3 sequences; roughly a quarter of them were singletons. The biggest ten clones account for roughly two fifths of the sample. The sequenced material came from CD8+ T cells (not recorded whether cultured). Receptors originate from a male donor.

This clonotype is classed as medium-sized. This chain connects TRBV5-1 to TRBJ2-7; D gene ambiguous. CDR1 is SGHRS and CDR2 is YFSETQ in the germline V gene. Deletions cut 0 bases from V and 4 bases from J, with 5 bases between. This CDR3 is 12 amino acids long. CDR3 protein: CASSLGVYEQYF. CDR3 nucleotide sequence: TGCGCCAGCAGCTTGGGAGTTTACGAGCAGTACTTC.

This clonotype counts as large (0.1 to 1%). The chain is built from TRBV6-6 and TRBJ2-3, with TRBD1 identical over 9 bases. Per germline, CDR1 MNHNY and CDR2 SVGAGI (reference sequence). This CDR3 contains 13 residues. The ends lost 6 bases at V and 6 bases at J; junction bases unmatched: 4. The CDR3 here is CASRPGQGDTQYF. The CDR3 nucleotides read TGTGCCAGCAGACCGGGACAGGGTGATACGCAGTATTTT.

A remark on this clonotype: A much larger clonotype is one base distant, so this may be a read error. The chain combines TRBV28 with TRBJ2-3; TRBD2 matches 9 bases. Germline lookup yields CDR1 MDHEN and CDR2 SYDVKM. The CDR3 sequence is 17 residues long. V shed 5 bases and J 4 bases; nucleotides not matched to a gene: 13. The CDR3 sequence is CASSPHQAGGQADTQYF. The DNA for the CDR3 is TGTGCCAGCAGTCCCCATCAGGCGGGGGGGCAGGCAGATACGCAGTATTTT.

About this clonotype itself: This may stem from a read error, because a much larger clone lies one nucleotide away. DNA for the CDR3: TGTGTCATCAGGGACAGTTTCTCCTACAATGAGCAGTTCTTC. It encodes CVIRDSFSYNEQFF. This sequence joins TRBV10-3 and TRBJ2-1, with 7 bases fitting TRBD1. This CDR3 has 14 residues. Germline CDR1 and CDR2: ENHRY and SYGVKD.

J is TRBJ1-3 and V is TRBV5-1, with a tentative D call TRBD1 (5 bases). Germline values: CDR1 SGHRS, CDR2 YFSETQ. This CDR3 is built from 14 residues. V was clipped by 4 bases and J by 3 bases, with 11 bases between them. CDR3 nucleotides: TGCGCCAGCAGCCCTGAAGGGGTTGGAAACACCATATATTTT. This encodes CASSPEGVGNTIYF. Together with reference TRBV5-1 and TRBJ1-3, the CDR3 gives the full variable domain: KAGVTQTPRYLIKTRGQQVTLSCSPISGHRSVSWYQQTPGQGLQFLFEYFSETQRNKGNFPGRFSGRQFSNSRSEMNVSTLELGDSALYLCASSPEGVGNTIYFGEGSWLTVV.